The 7 T cell receptor beta chains below all came from one sample that was sequenced in a study of blood T cells in healthy people across ages (dated by TCRdb to the mid-2010s). The library was generated by 5' RACE. A second PCR of about 6 to 11 cycles was performed with a sample-barcoded 5' primer and a J-beta primer mix. In TCRdb, the public reads were trimmed at Q25 with fastp and aligned with MiXCR, with productive beta chains retained. Each CDR3 protein gets just one entry, which takes the most common genes and DNA from the rows behind it. This sample is represented by 1.5 million to 2 million distinct CDR3 sequences; about 39% of them were singletons. The top ten constitute 20% to 25% of the sample. The sample comprised blood. These receptors were taken from a human donor in good health.

For the CDR3, the DNA is TGTGCCAGCAGGGAAATACAAGAGACCCAGTACTTC. Amino acids: CASREIQETQYF. The chain couples TRBV2 to TRBJ2-5; D not resolved. The CDR3 is 12 amino acids. V was cut by 6 bases and J by 2 bases, with 7 bases left in between. Germline CDR1 and CDR2: SNHLY and FYNNEI.

The chain carries TRBV4-3 and TRBJ2-1; TRBD2 is a possible D gene (6 bases). CDR3 length equals 13 residues. CDR1 LGHNA and CDR2 YSLEER come from the germline V gene. The ends were cut back, 1 base at V and 9 bases at J, with 10 bases in the middle. This CDR3 is CASSQGAGTEQFF. Written as DNA, the CDR3 is TGCGCCAGCAGCCAAGGGGCGGGGACTGAGCAGTTCTTC.

The J gene is TRBJ2-3, the V gene TRBV7-2; TRBD2 matches 12 bases. CDR3 length: 18 amino acids. In germline, CDR1 is SGHTA, CDR2 FQGNSA. The junction had 7 bases not matched to a gene; V was cut back by 0 bases and J by 3 bases. Written as DNA, the CDR3 is TGTGCCAGCAGCTTAGCGCGTGCTAGCGGGGGGGCAACAGATACGCAGTATTTT. This sequence encodes CASSLARASGGATDTQYF.

This clonotype was found a few times. The CDR3 protein is CASSLSAVGKKNTEAFF. Here the CDR3 DNA reads TGTGCCAGCAGCTTATCGGCCGTTGGAAAAAAGAACACTGAAGCTTTCTTT. The J gene is TRBJ1-1, the V gene TRBV7-9; D uncertain. Germline CDR1 is SEHNR and CDR2 is FQNEAQ (reference sequence). The CDR3 length is 17 residues. The ends were cut back, 2 bases at V and 1 base at J, with 17 bases in the middle.

By share, this clonotype counts as medium-sized. The chain employs TRBV25-1 and TRBJ2-7, with a tentative D call TRBD2 (6 bases). Germline V gene sequence: CDR1 MGHDK, CDR2 SYGVNS. The CDR3 contains 10 residues. V lost 11 bases and J lost 5, with 10 bases in between. The CDR3 sequence: CASGGNEQYF. CDR3 nucleotides: TGTGCCTCCGGAGGGAACGAGCAGTACTTC.

This rearrangement joins TRBV5-1 to TRBJ2-3, with D unclear. The CDR3 is 15 residues long. Germline V gene data show CDR1 as SGHRS and CDR2 as YFSETQ. The V gene lost 4 bases and the J gene lost 2 bases, with 14 bases spanning the gap. The CDR3 loop reads CASSELAKPTDTQYF. The CDR3 nucleotides are TGCGCCAGCAGCGAACTGGCTAAGCCCACAGATACGCAGTATTTT.

This clonotype occurred a few times. A junction boundary mismatches the germline segment, possibly from a read error. The chain employs TRBV5-1 and TRBJ2-1, with a possible D match to TRBD1 (6 bases). CDR3 length: 11 residues. In germline, CDR1 is SGHRS, CDR2 YFSETQ. CDR3 sequence: CASSFRGEQFF. As DNA, the CDR3 is TGTGCCAGCAGCTTTAGGGGGGAGCAGTTCTTC.